This TCR beta chain was identified during a study of shared T cell receptors in the human thymus. CDR3 length equals 19 residues. Trimming left V 2 bases short and J 2 bases short, with 23 bases between. Germline CDR1 and CDR2: MNHEY and SMNVEV (reference sequence). Clones were read by immunoSEQ multiplex PCR, and TCRdb kept only the in-frame ones, dropping some. The sample holds 72,000 or so clones, 90% to 95% seen once. The sequenced sample was thymocytes. The J gene is TRBJ2-3, the V gene TRBV27; possible D gene TRBD1, 5 bases. The clonotype originates from a human donor. The CDR3 nucleotides read TGTGCCAGCAGTTTAAGGGGCAACCCGTCCACAGAAACCACAGATACGCAGTATTTT. This codes for CASSLRGNPSTETTDTQYF.